The clone carrying this T cell receptor beta chain has a single count. Its antigen is as yet unknown. These data come from a study of shared clonotypes between healthy human individuals. Every donor was a Caucasian adult from Nashville, Tennessee. The CDR3 runs to 14 residues. The germline gives CDR1 SGHAT, CDR2 FQNNGV. The germline V and J ends were trimmed by 5 bases and 5 bases, with 12 bases remaining between them. Overall study findings and caveats: On the whole, naive subsets had larger estimated richness than memory subsets had. It was the few donors that limited the genetic and exposure-history diversity represented.

Every subset's genomic DNA went evenly onto several immunoSEQ plates. Profiling relied on immunoSEQ multiplex PCR, and the TCRdb table lists in-frame clones only, not all of them. The table records some 2.3 million clones, approximately 95% of them present only once. This sequence originates from a man between 18 and 35 years old in good health. Some clones in this sample may be carry-over from other donors' samples. The sequencing sample was made of naive CD4+ T cells from PBMCs. As to subset: CD45RA+ positively selected. The chain recombines TRBV11-2 with TRBJ2-2; the D is unclear. CDR3 DNA: TGTGCCAGCAGCCCCCGTGTGGGAACCGGGGAGCTGTTTTTT. Translated: CASSPRVGTGELFF.